The T cell receptor beta chain described here comes from a study of T cells after somatic rescue of genetic block. The repertoire was sequenced with immunoSEQ multiplex PCR; TCRdb's copy has only in-frame clones and lacks some. This sample has 70,000 or so clones; around 90% occur once, and the top ten carry just under 3%. The CDR3 extends over 13 amino acids. With 4 bases clipped from V and 6 bases from J, the junction kept 2 bases outside the gene matches. Germline assignment: CDR1 MDHEN and CDR2 SYDVKM. This chain connects TRBV28 to TRBJ2-2, with 7 bases identical to TRBD1. Sequenced input: peripheral blood mononuclear cells (PBMCs). The TCR sequence derives from a middle-aged man. The CDR3 DNA reads TGTGCCAGCAGTTCTACAGGGGCCGGGGAGCTGTTTTTT. Translating it yields CASSSTGAGELFF.